The 9 T cell receptor beta chains in this list originate from one sample, sequenced in a study of blood T cell repertoires in COVID-19. Produced via immunoSEQ multiplex PCR; TCRdb's table is partial and in-frame only. The sample lists about 220,000 clones, 80% to 90% occurring once. Input material: peripheral blood. These receptors were obtained from a man aged 50 or older who had recovered from COVID-19.

The V and J genes are TRBV28 and TRBJ1-2; D might be TRBD1 (5 bases). V was shortened by 4 bases and J by 8 bases, with 14 bases between the two germline ends. The germline CDR1 and CDR2 sequences are MDHEN and SYDVKM. The CDR3 runs 13 residues. The CDR3 protein is CASSSGGSGGYTF. The CDR3 DNA sequence: TGTGCCAGCAGTTCCGGGGGGTCAGGAGGCTACACCTTC.

The V and J genes are TRBV28 and TRBJ2-7; D is possibly TRBD2 (6 bases). The V and J ends lost 4 bases and 6 bases respectively, with 10 bases between them. The CDR3 has 12 residues. Germline V gives CDR1 MDHEN, CDR2 SYDVKM. The DNA of the CDR3 is TGTGCCAGCAGTTCGGGACTTCTCGAGCAGTACTTC. It specifies CASSSGLLEQYF.

The chain carries TRBV2 and TRBJ2-2; a weak D match, TRBD2 (7 bases). There are 15 residues in the CDR3. Germline V gives CDR1 SNHLY, CDR2 FYNNEI. V gave up 6 bases and J gave up 6 bases, with 17 bases separating them. The CDR3 reads CASREQGGFSGELFF. CDR3 coding DNA: TGTGCCAGCAGAGAACAGGGAGGGTTTTCCGGGGAGCTGTTTTTT.

The chain carries TRBV7-2 and TRBJ2-1; D is possibly TRBD2 (5 bases). CDR3 length: 15 residues. The germline V and J ends were trimmed by 0 bases and 7 bases, with 13 bases remaining between them. CDR1 SGHTA and CDR2 FQGNSA come from the germline V gene. This CDR3 reads CASSLAFGLRNEQFF. DNA of the CDR3: TGTGCCAGCAGCTTAGCCTTCGGACTCAGAAATGAGCAGTTCTTC.

The V gene is TRBV19, the J gene TRBJ1-5, with 7 bases matching TRBD1. This CDR3 region has 13 residues. In germline, CDR1 is LNHDA, CDR2 SQIVND (reference sequence). The ends lost 5 bases at V and 6 bases at J; junction bases unmatched: 4. This chain's CDR3 is CASSEGAVQPQHF. The CDR3 coding sequence is TGTGCCAGTAGTGAGGGGGCCGTTCAGCCCCAGCATTTT.

The chain links TRBV6-2 or TRBV6-3 to TRBJ1-5, with TRBD1 matching over 8 bases. CDR3 length: 16 amino acids. The V segment lost 2 bases and the J segment 5 bases; nucleotides outside the gene matches: 8. Germline V gene sequence: CDR1 MNHEY, CDR2 SVGEGT. In nucleotides, the CDR3 is TGTGCCAGCAGTTACGGCAGGGGGCGCGCGGATCAGCCCCAGCATTTT. Encoded protein: CASSYGRGRADQPQHF.

The rearrangement joins TRBV5-6 to TRBJ2-7; TRBD1 matches at 8 bases. The CDR3 runs 14 residues. Trimming cost V 3 bases and J 2 bases; bases outside gene matches: 4. Germline V gene lookup returns CDR1 SGHDT and CDR2 YYEEEE. The CDR3 protein is CASSWGDRPYEQYF. Written as DNA, the CDR3 is TGTGCCAGCAGCTGGGGGGACAGGCCCTACGAGCAGTACTTC. The whole variable domain, filled in from reference TRBV5-6 and TRBJ2-7, reads DAGVTQSPTHLIKTRGQQVTLRCSPKSGHDTVSWYQQALGQGPQFIFQYYEEEERQRGNFPDRFSGHQFPNYSSELNVNALLLGDSALYLCASSWGDRPYEQYFGPGTRLTVT.

The chain carries TRBV18 and TRBJ1-2, with D tentatively TRBD1 (5 bases). The CDR3 consists of 16 residues. V was clipped by 3 bases and J by 4 bases, with 18 bases between them. Germline assignment: CDR1 KGHSH and CDR2 LQKENI. The CDR3 DNA sequence: TGTGCCAGCTCACCCTCCCCAGGGACTTCCTCCTATGGCTACACCTTC. Its translation: CASSPSPGTSSYGYTF.

V and J are TRBV27 and TRBJ2-7; 9 nucleotides match TRBD2. The V gene's germline CDR1 is MNHEY and CDR2 SMNVEV (reference sequence). Unmatched junction bases numbered 9, after V lost 7 bases and J lost 2 bases. CDR3 size: 15 residues. Written as DNA, the CDR3 is TGTGCCAGCAACCCACCACCTAGCGGGGCCTACGAGCAGTACTTC. Protein: CASNPPPSGAYEQYF.